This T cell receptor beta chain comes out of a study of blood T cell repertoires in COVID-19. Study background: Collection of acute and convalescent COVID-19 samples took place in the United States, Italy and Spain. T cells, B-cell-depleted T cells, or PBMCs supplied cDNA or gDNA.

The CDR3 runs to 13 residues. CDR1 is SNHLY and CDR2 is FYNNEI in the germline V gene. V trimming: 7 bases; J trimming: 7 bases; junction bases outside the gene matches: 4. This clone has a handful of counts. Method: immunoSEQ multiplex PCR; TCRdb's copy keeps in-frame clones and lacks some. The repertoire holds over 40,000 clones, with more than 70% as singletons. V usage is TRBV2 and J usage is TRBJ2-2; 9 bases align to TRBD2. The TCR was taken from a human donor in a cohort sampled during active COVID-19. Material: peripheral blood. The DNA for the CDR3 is TGTGCCAGCAAGGGACTAGCTGTCGGGGAGCTGTTTTTT. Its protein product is CASKGLAVGELFF.